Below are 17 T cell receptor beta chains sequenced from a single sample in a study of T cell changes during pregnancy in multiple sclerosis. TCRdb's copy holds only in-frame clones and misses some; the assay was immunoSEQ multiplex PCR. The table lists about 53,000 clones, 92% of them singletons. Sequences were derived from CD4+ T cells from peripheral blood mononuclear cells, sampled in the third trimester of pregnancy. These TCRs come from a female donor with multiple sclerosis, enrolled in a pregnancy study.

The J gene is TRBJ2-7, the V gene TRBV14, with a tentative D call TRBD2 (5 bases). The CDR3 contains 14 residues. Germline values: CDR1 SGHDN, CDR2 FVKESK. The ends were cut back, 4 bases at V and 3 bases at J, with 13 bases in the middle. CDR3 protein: CASSPARRGYEQYF. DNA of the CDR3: TGTGCCAGCAGCCCGGCCAGACGGGGCTACGAGCAGTACTTC.

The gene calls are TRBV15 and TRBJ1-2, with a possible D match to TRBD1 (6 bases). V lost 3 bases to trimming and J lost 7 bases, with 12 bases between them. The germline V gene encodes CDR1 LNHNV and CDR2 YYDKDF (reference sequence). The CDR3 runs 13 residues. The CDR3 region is CATSSRTGSGYTF. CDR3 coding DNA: TGTGCCACCAGCAGCAGAACAGGGAGTGGCTACACCTTC.

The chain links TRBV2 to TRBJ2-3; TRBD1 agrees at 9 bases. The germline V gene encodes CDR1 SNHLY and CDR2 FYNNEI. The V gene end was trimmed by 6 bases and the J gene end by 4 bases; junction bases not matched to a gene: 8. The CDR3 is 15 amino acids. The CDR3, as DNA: TGTGCCAGCAGGACCGGGACAGGGAGTTCAGATACGCAGTATTTT. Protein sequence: CASRTGTGSSDTQYF.

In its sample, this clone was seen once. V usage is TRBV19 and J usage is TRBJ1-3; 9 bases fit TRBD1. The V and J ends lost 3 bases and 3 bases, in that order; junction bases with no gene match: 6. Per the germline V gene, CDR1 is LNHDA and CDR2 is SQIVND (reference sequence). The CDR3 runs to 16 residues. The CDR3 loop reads CASSIRGQGIGNTIYF. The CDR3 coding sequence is TGTGCCAGTAGTATCCGGGGACAGGGAATTGGAAACACCATATATTTT. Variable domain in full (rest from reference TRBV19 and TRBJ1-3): DGGITQSPKYLFRKEGQNVTLSCEQNLNHDAMYWYRQDPGQGLRLIYYSQIVNDFQKGDIAEGYSVSREKKESFPLTVTSAQKNPTAFYLCASSIRGQGIGNTIYFGEGSWLTVV.

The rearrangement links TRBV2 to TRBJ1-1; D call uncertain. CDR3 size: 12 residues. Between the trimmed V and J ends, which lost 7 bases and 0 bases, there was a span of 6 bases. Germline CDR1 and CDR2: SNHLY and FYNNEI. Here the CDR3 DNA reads TGTGCCAGCAACGACATGAACACTGAAGCTTTCTTT. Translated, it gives CASNDMNTEAFF.

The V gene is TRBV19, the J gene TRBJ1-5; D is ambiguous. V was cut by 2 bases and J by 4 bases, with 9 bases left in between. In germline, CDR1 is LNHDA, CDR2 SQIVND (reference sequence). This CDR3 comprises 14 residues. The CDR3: CASSITTKNQPQHF. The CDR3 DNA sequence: TGTGCCAGTAGTATAACGACAAAGAATCAGCCCCAGCATTTT. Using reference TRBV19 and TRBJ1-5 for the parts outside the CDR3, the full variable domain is DGGITQSPKYLFRKEGQNVTLSCEQNLNHDAMYWYRQDPGQGLRLIYYSQIVNDFQKGDIAEGYSVSREKKESFPLTVTSAQKNPTAFYLCASSITTKNQPQHFGDGTRLSIL.

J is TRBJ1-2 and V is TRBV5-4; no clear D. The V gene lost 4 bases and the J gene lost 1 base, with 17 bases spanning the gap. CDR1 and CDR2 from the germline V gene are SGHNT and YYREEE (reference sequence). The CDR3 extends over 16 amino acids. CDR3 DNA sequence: TGTGCCAGCAGCAGAGGGAGTATCATGGTTAACTATGGCTACACCTTC. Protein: CASSRGSIMVNYGYTF.

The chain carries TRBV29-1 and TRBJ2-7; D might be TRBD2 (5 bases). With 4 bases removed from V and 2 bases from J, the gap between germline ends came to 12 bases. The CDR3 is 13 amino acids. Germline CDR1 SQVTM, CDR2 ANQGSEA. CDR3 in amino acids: CSVARVSAYEQYF. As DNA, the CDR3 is TGCAGCGTTGCGAGGGTTTCGGCCTACGAGCAGTACTTC.

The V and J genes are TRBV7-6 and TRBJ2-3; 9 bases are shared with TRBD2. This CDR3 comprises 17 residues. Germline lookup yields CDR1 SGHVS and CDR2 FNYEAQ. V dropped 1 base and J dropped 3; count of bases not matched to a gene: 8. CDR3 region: CASSLGASGVYTDTQYF. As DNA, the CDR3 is TGTGCCAGCAGCTTAGGGGCTAGCGGGGTGTATACAGATACGCAGTATTTT.

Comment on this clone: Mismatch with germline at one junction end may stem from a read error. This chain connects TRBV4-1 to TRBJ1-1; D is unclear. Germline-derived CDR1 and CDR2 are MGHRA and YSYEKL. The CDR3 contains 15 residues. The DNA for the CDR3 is TGCGCCAGCAGACAAGATTATGCGGGGAACACTGAAGCTTTCTTT. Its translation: CASRQDYAGNTEAFF.

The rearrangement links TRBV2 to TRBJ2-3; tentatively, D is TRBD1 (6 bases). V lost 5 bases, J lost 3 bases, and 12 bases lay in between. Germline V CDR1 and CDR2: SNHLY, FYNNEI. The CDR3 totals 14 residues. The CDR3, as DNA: TGTGCCAGCAGTACAGGGCTCCGAACAGATACGCAGTATTTT. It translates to CASSTGLRTDTQYF.

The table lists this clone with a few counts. The CDR3 DNA sequence: TGTGCCAGCCGCAACAGTCTTAGCTCCTACGAGCAGTACTTC. Residues: CASRNSLSSYEQYF. The chain uses TRBV18 and TRBJ2-7, with no clear D. Germline CDR1 reads KGHSH; CDR2 reads LQKENI. Between the trimmed V and J ends, which lost 8 bases and 0 bases, there was a span of 14 bases. This CDR3 spans 14 amino acids.

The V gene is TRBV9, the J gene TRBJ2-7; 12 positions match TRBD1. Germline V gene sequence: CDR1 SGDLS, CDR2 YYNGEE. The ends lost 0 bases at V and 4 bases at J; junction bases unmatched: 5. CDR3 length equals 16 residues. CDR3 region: CASSVGEGQGAYEQYF. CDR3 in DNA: TGTGCCAGCAGCGTAGGGGAGGGACAGGGGGCGTACGAGCAGTACTTC.

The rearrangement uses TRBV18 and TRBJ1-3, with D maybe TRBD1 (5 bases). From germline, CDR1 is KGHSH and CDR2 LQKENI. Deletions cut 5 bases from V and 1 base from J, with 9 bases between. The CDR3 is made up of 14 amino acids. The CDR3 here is CASSTPGSGNTIYF. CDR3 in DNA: TGTGCCAGCTCAACGCCAGGGTCTGGAAACACCATATATTTT.

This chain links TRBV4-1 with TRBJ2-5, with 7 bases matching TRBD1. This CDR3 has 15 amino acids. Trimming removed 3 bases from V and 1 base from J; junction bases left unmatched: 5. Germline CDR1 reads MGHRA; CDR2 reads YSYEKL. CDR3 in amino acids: CASSHRTGAQETQYF. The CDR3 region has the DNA TGCGCCAGCAGCCATCGGACAGGCGCCCAAGAGACCCAGTACTTC.

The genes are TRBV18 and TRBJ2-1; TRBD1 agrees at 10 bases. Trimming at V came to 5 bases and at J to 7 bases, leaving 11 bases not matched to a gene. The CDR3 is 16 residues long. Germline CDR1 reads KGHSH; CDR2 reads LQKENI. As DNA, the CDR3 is TGTGCCAGCTCATCGACCGGGACAGGGGCCCTTAATGAGCAGTTCTTC. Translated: CASSSTGTGALNEQFF. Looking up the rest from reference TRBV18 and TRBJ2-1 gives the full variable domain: NAGVMQNPRHLVRRRGQEARLRCSPMKGHSHVYWYRQLPEEGLKFMVYLQKENIIDESGMPKERFSAEFPKEGPSILRIQQVVRGDSAAYFCASSSTGTGALNEQFFGPGTRLTVL.

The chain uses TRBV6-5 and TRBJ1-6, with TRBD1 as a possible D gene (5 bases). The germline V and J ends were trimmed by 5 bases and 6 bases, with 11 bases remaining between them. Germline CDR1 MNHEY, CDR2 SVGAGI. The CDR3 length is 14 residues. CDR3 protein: CASSHPQANSPLHF. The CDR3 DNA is TGTGCCAGCAGTCACCCACAGGCTAATTCACCCCTCCACTTT.